Following are 12 T cell receptor beta chains from one sample sequenced in a study of T cell responses to AZD1222 COVID-19 vaccine. Libraries were prepared by immunoSEQ multiplex PCR; TCRdb keeps only in-frame clonotypes and omits some of them. The sample includes 130,000 or so clones, more than 85% of them seen just once. The starting material was peripheral blood, obtained on day 0 of AZD1222 vaccination. Receptor source: an adult in good health.

The CDR3 nucleotides read TGTGCCAGCAGTTGGGGACAGGGCTATGGCTACACCTTC. This translates into CASSWGQGYGYTF. V usage is TRBV27 and J usage is TRBJ1-2; 9 nucleotides agree with TRBD1. The CDR3 contains 13 residues. Germline loops: CDR1 MNHEY, CDR2 SMNVEV (reference sequence). V gave up 4 bases and J gave up 4 bases; unmatched junction bases: 1.

The V gene is TRBV6-6, the J gene TRBJ2-1; no definite D call. The CDR3 contains 11 residues. Per germline, CDR1 MNHNY and CDR2 SVGAGI (reference sequence). The V end lost 6 bases, the J end lost 10 bases, and 10 bases lay between the germline ends. CDR3 protein: CASRNTVEQFF. CDR3 coding DNA: TGTGCCAGCAGGAATACTGTGGAGCAGTTCTTC.

The rearrangement links TRBV6-1 to TRBJ1-2; D remains ambiguous. The CDR3 runs to 12 residues. The V end lost 3 bases, the J end lost 8 bases, and 10 bases lay between the germline ends. Looked up from germline, CDR1 is MNHNS and CDR2 is SASEGT. DNA for the CDR3: TGTGCCAGCAGTGAGGCTGGTAGAGGCTACACCTTC. This gives the protein CASSEAGRGYTF.

The chain couples TRBV28 to TRBJ1-5; 10 nucleotides match TRBD1. The germline CDR1 and CDR2 sequences are MDHEN and SYDVKM. The CDR3 is made up of 15 amino acids. Germline trimming cut 7 bases from V and 2 bases from J; bases unmatched to any gene: 5. CDR3 nucleotide sequence: TGTGCCAGCACCCGGGACAGGGGAGGCAATCAGCCCCAGCATTTT. Its translation: CASTRDRGGNQPQHF.

The gene calls are TRBV29-1 and TRBJ1-1; tentatively, D is TRBD1 (6 bases). The ends were cut back, 5 bases at V and 4 bases at J, with 20 bases in the middle. CDR3 size: 15 residues. Germline lookup yields CDR1 SQVTM and CDR2 ANQGSEA. CDR3 in DNA: TGCAGCGTTCCGGGGGCGGCAGGGGCAGGCACTGAAGCTTTCTTT. Its protein is CSVPGAAGAGTEAFF.

This clone was seen only once. V gene TRBV7-8 combines with J gene TRBJ2-1; D call uncertain. Trimming took off 5 bases at V and 3 bases at J, with 11 bases between the two ends. In germline, CDR1 is SGHVS, CDR2 FQNEAQ. The CDR3 extends over 14 amino acids. CDR3 protein: CASSLQIFYNEQFF. In DNA form, the CDR3 reads TGTGCCAGCAGCCTCCAAATTTTCTACAATGAGCAGTTCTTC.

CDR3 coding DNA: TGTGCCAGAAGCTTGGCGGGGCCGGTTAGCACAGATACGCAGTATTTT. Amino acid sequence: CARSLAGPVSTDTQYF. This chain uses TRBV5-3 with TRBJ2-3; D may match TRBD1 or TRBD2 (5 bases each). TRBV5-3 is annotated as an ORF whose role is uncertain. This CDR3 comprises 16 residues. With 0 bases removed from V and 0 bases from J, the gap between germline ends came to 11 bases.

This clone was observed once. The chain links TRBV5-8 to TRBJ1-3; D may be TRBD1 (5 bases). V was trimmed by 2 bases and J by 0 bases, leaving 12 bases between them. The CDR3 runs 16 residues. CDR1 and CDR2 (germline): SGHTS, YDEGEE. The CDR3 loop reads CASSFRPGTSGNTIYF. Here the CDR3 DNA reads TGTGCCAGCAGCTTTCGGCCGGGGACCTCTGGAAACACCATATATTTT.

The rearrangement links TRBV18 to TRBJ1-3, with 7 bases aligning to TRBD1. This CDR3 spans 16 amino acids. J lost 2 bases, V lost 6 bases, and 10 bases had no gene match. Germline CDR1 KGHSH, CDR2 LQKENI. The CDR3 loop reads CASSPGQAFAGNTIYF. In DNA form, the CDR3 reads TGTGCCAGCTCCCCCGGACAGGCATTTGCTGGAAACACCATATATTTT.

In its sample, this clone was seen once. V gene TRBV9 combines with J gene TRBJ2-1; D perhaps matches TRBD1 (5 bases). Germline V gene sequence: CDR1 SGDLS, CDR2 YYNGEE. This CDR3 contains 13 residues. The ends were cut back, 3 bases at V and 6 bases at J, with 10 bases in the middle. The DNA of the CDR3 is TGTGCCAGCAGCGGGGCTGGGGCCAATGAGCAGTTCTTC. Translation: CASSGAGANEQFF. The full variable domain, rest sourced from reference TRBV9 and TRBJ2-1, is DSGVTQTPKHLITATGQRVTLRCSPRSGDLSVYWYQQSLDQGLQFLIQYYNGEERAKGNILERFSAQQFPDLHSELNLSSLELGDSALYFCASSGAGANEQFFGPGTRLTVL.

The chain employs TRBV6-5 and TRBJ1-5, with D perhaps matching TRBD1 (6 bases). The CDR3 spans 15 residues. Germline V gives CDR1 MNHEY, CDR2 SVGAGI. The V and J ends lost 7 bases and 4 bases respectively, with 17 bases between them. The CDR3 nucleotides read TGTGCCAGCACTTCTGAGGGGGTAGGGAATCAGCCCCAGCATTTT. This sequence encodes CASTSEGVGNQPQHF.

This clone was recorded only once. This chain uses TRBV18 with TRBJ2-3, with D possibly being TRBD2 (5 bases). In germline, CDR1 is KGHSH, CDR2 LQKENI. Between the trimmed V and J ends, which lost 8 bases and 1 base, there was a span of 19 bases. The CDR3 is made up of 16 amino acids. The CDR3 spells CASHSLRTPGTDTQYF. The CDR3 coding sequence is TGTGCCAGCCATTCCCTCCGGACTCCCGGCACAGATACGCAGTATTTT.